These 27 T cell receptor beta chains were all obtained from the same sample, sequenced in a study of identical twins. TCRdb redid the calling of the 5' RACE reads with MiXCR, one entry per CDR3 protein. The table lists about 890,000 distinct CDR3 sequences, 10% to 15% of them singletons, with around 1.6% in the top ten. A further study also used this sample, focusing on yellow fever vaccine responses in identical twins.

The sample taken for sequencing was PBMCs. Receptors were obtained from a young woman in good health.

In its sample, this clonotype was seen a few times. J is TRBJ1-1 and V is TRBV5-4; D is unresolved. From germline, CDR1 is SGHNT and CDR2 YYREEE (reference sequence). The CDR3 totals 16 residues. The V gene lost 10 bases and the J gene lost 6 bases, with 28 bases spanning the gap. CDR3 region: CALGPARGSHNAEAFF. In nucleotides, the CDR3 is TGTGCCCTGGGTCCGGCCCGAGGGTCCCATAACGCTGAAGCTTTCTTT.

This clonotype was picked up a small number of times. The rearrangement joins TRBV12-3 or TRBV12-4 to TRBJ1-1; D unresolved. V lost 6 bases and J lost 0, with 14 bases in between. CDR3 length equals 15 residues. The CDR3 DNA is TGTGCCAGCAGCCCAACACCTCAAATGAACACTGAAGCTTTCTTT. It translates to CASSPTPQMNTEAFF.

The chain couples TRBV6-1 to TRBJ1-2, with D unresolved. The CDR3 length is 15 residues. The germline V gene encodes CDR1 MNHNS and CDR2 SASEGT. Trimming left V 0 bases short and J 2 bases short, with 10 bases between. In DNA form, the CDR3 reads TGTGCCAGCAGTGAAGCCTACCGGGAAAACTATGGCTACACCTTC. As protein: CASSEAYRENYGYTF.

This chain links TRBV20-1 with TRBJ2-7; D not certain. The V and J ends lost 3 bases and 7 bases respectively, with 10 bases between them. Germline V lookup: CDR1 DFQATT, CDR2 SNEGSKA (reference sequence). This CDR3 has 11 amino acids. As DNA, the CDR3 is TGCAGTGCTAGCTCCGGCGGTGAGCAGTACTTC. Translated: CSASSGGEQYF.

The chain recombines TRBV6-1 with TRBJ2-5; tentatively, D is TRBD2 (5 bases). Between the trimmed V and J ends, which lost 2 bases and 1 base, there was a span of 8 bases. The CDR3 contains 14 residues. Per germline, CDR1 MNHNS and CDR2 SASEGT. CDR3 region: CASSEYGIQETQYF. The CDR3 DNA sequence: TGTGCCAGCAGTGAATACGGGATCCAAGAGACCCAGTACTTC.

This clonotype was found many times. CDR3 protein: CASSLDRGLDTQYF. The CDR3 nucleotides read TGCGCCAGCAGTCTGGACAGGGGGCTAGATACGCAGTATTTT. V gene TRBV5-1 combines with J gene TRBJ2-3; 11 positions agree with TRBD1. V lost 5 bases and J lost 5; bases outside the gene matches: 4. Per germline, CDR1 SGHRS and CDR2 YFSETQ. The length of the CDR3 is 14 residues.

This clonotype was picked up a small number of times. This chain uses TRBV2 with TRBJ2-7, with 7 positions matching TRBD1. CDR1 SNHLY and CDR2 FYNNEI come from the germline V gene. The V segment lost 6 bases and the J segment 2 bases; nucleotides outside the gene matches: 4. The CDR3 runs to 13 residues. The CDR3 loop is CASSQTGAYEQYV. In DNA, the CDR3 is TGTGCCAGCAGCCAAACAGGGGCCTACGAGCAGTACGTC.

This clonotype has a handful of counts. The chain joins TRBV11-1 to TRBJ2-1, with a weak D call TRBD2 (5 bases). The CDR3 consists of 17 residues. The V gene lost 6 bases and the J gene lost 11 bases, with 29 bases spanning the gap. From germline, CDR1 is SGHAT and CDR2 FQDESV (reference sequence). The CDR3 loop is CASSPDGVLGHEWKQFF. The CDR3, as DNA: TGTGCCAGCAGTCCTGATGGGGTACTAGGCCACGAATGGAAGCAGTTCTTC. Full variable domain (missing parts from reference TRBV11-1 and TRBJ2-1): EAEVAQSPRYKITEKSQAVAFWCDPISGHATLYWYRQILGQGPELLVQFQDESVVDDSQLPKDRFSAERLKGVDSTLKIQPAELGDSAMYLCASSPDGVLGHEWKQFFGPGTRLTVL.

This clonotype has just a few counts. This chain links TRBV12-3 or TRBV12-4 with TRBJ2-3; 7 bases align to TRBD2. V was clipped by 3 bases and J by 5 bases; unmatched bases: 5. This CDR3 contains 14 residues. This CDR3 is CASSLGGAEDTQYF. The CDR3 DNA follows: TGTGCCAGCAGTTTGGGAGGGGCTGAAGATACGCAGTATTTT.

The V call is TRBV6-2 or TRBV6-3, the J call TRBJ1-2, with D maybe TRBD1 (6 bases). This CDR3 is built from 14 residues. Germline values: CDR1 MNHEY, CDR2 SVGEGT. The V end lost 0 bases, the J end lost 5 bases, and 10 bases lay between the germline ends. The CDR3 loop is CASSYSGAAYGYTF. The CDR3 nucleotides are TGTGCCAGCAGTTACTCGGGGGCAGCTTATGGCTACACCTTC.

The V gene is TRBV2, the J gene TRBJ1-4; maybe TRBD1 (6 bases). This CDR3 has 13 residues. The ends were cut back, 7 bases at V and 5 bases at J, with 11 bases in the middle. CDR1 SNHLY and CDR2 FYNNEI come from the germline V gene. The CDR3 here is CASMEGGNEKLFF. DNA of the CDR3: TGTGCCAGCATGGAGGGGGGAAATGAAAAACTGTTTTTT.

The chain has TRBV28 and TRBJ2-3; the D gene is possibly TRBD1 (6 bases). The CDR3 length is 11 residues. Per germline, CDR1 MDHEN and CDR2 SYDVKM. The V end was cut by 10 bases, the J end by 6 bases, with 11 bases between. The CDR3 sequence: CAIQRGDTQYF. CDR3 sequence (DNA): TGTGCCATCCAGAGGGGGGATACGCAGTATTTT.

In its sample, this clonotype was seen many times. This sequence joins TRBV12-3 or TRBV12-4 and TRBJ2-4; the D gene is possibly TRBD2 (6 bases). This CDR3 region has 12 residues. Between the trimmed V and J ends, which lost 3 bases and 9 bases, there was a span of 9 bases. The CDR3 sequence is CASSFGGTIQYF. The CDR3, as DNA: TGTGCCAGCAGTTTTGGGGGGACCATTCAGTACTTC.

This clonotype was counted ten times or more. The chain recombines TRBV7-9 with TRBJ2-1; 13 bases line up with TRBD2. The CDR3 consists of 17 residues. Germline values: CDR1 SEHNR, CDR2 FQNEAQ (reference sequence). The trim removed 4 bases at V and 7 bases at J, leaving 10 bases unmatched. CDR3 region: CASSSEGGLAGWNEQFF. CDR3 coding DNA: TGTGCCAGCAGCTCCGAGGGGGGACTAGCGGGGTGGAATGAGCAGTTCTTC.

This clonotype was counted only a few times. V is TRBV5-1 and J is TRBJ1-4; TRBD1 is a possible D gene (6 bases). The germline V gene encodes CDR1 SGHRS and CDR2 YFSETQ. This CDR3 has 14 residues. Trimming removed 5 bases from V and 4 bases from J, with 12 bases in between. CDR3 residues: CASRDSQINEKLFF. The DNA of the CDR3 is TGCGCCAGCAGGGACAGCCAAATTAATGAAAAACTGTTTTTT.

This sequence joins TRBV3-1 and TRBJ2-3, with D possibly being TRBD2 (7 bases). Germline V gives CDR1 LGHDT, CDR2 YNNKEL (reference sequence). This CDR3 region has 19 residues. CDR3 bases: TGTACCATCTGCCGACCACCGGCGGGGGCCGGTCTCGGCACAGATACGCAGTATTTT. It translates to CTICRPPAGAGLGTDTQYF.

A few counts support this clonotype. This chain uses TRBV20-1 with TRBJ2-1; maybe TRBD2 (6 bases). From germline, CDR1 is DFQATT and CDR2 SNEGSKA (reference sequence). The CDR3 has 13 residues. V was cut by 5 bases and J by 6 bases, with 14 bases left in between. The CDR3: CSASGRGVNEQFF. The DNA of the CDR3 is TGCAGTGCTTCCGGGAGAGGGGTCAATGAGCAGTTCTTC.

This clonotype has ten or more counts. The chain joins TRBV6-1 to TRBJ1-3, with D tentatively TRBD1 (5 bases). The CDR3 has 14 residues. Germline lookup yields CDR1 MNHNS and CDR2 SASEGT. The V end lost 7 bases, the J end lost 0 bases, and 10 bases lay between the germline ends. The CDR3, as DNA: TGTGCCAGCATGGGCACAGGCTCTGGAAACACCATATATTTT. Protein: CASMGTGSGNTIYF.

The chain uses TRBV2 and TRBJ2-3, with TRBD2 as a possible D gene (5 bases). Germline CDR1 is SNHLY and CDR2 is FYNNEI. There are 15 residues in the CDR3. Deletions cut 2 bases from V and 3 bases from J, with 12 bases between. The CDR3 region is CASSERGRGTDTQYF. The DNA for the CDR3 is TGTGCCAGCAGTGAAAGAGGGAGAGGGACAGATACGCAGTATTTT.

This clonotype occurred many times. This chain uses TRBV20-1 with TRBJ2-7; possibly TRBD2 for D (5 bases). Germline V gene sequence: CDR1 DFQATT, CDR2 SNEGSKA (reference sequence). The CDR3 has 13 amino acids. V was cut by 3 bases and J by 7 bases, with 16 bases left in between. The CDR3 reads CSASYAHGGEQYF. DNA for the CDR3: TGCAGTGCTAGTTATGCCCACGGCGGGGAGCAGTACTTC.

This clonotype was seen a few times. This chain links TRBV28 with TRBJ1-2; D is undetermined. V shed 3 bases and J shed 2 bases, with 10 bases lying between them. The germline V gene encodes CDR1 MDHEN and CDR2 SYDVKM. This CDR3 has 14 amino acids. CDR3 region: CASSFLRNNYGYTF. CDR3 nucleotides: TGTGCCAGCAGTTTTCTCCGGAACAACTATGGCTACACCTTC.

This clonotype has at least ten counts. The chain recombines TRBV12-3 or TRBV12-4 with TRBJ1-4; D is unresolved. There are 14 residues in the CDR3. The germline V and J ends were trimmed by 4 bases and 5 bases, with 11 bases remaining between them. The CDR3 DNA reads as TGTGCCAGCAGTTACAGTTATGAGAATGAAAAACTGTTTTTT. Protein: CASSYSYENEKLFF.

This clonotype was recorded a few times. CDR3 protein: CASSPYLGGRTDTQYF. CDR3 sequence (DNA): TGTGCCAGCAGTCCCTACCTCGGGGGGCGCACAGATACGCAGTATTTT. The chain carries TRBV27 and TRBJ2-3, with D possibly matching TRBD2 (7 bases). Trimming took 5 bases from V and 1 from J, leaving 16 bases between them. Germline V gives CDR1 MNHEY, CDR2 SMNVEV (reference sequence). The CDR3 consists of 16 residues.

The chain is built from TRBV2 and TRBJ1-1; no definite D call. CDR3 size: 13 residues. V shed 6 bases and J shed 5 bases, with 13 bases lying between them. The germline CDR1 and CDR2 sequences are SNHLY and FYNNEI. The CDR3 region is CASRDPLGTEAFF. The CDR3 nucleotides are TGTGCCAGCAGGGACCCCCTGGGTACTGAAGCTTTCTTT.

This clonotype has more than one count but fewer than ten. This chain uses TRBV20-1 with TRBJ1-2; D is possibly TRBD1 (6 bases). V was cut by 6 bases and J by 7 bases, with 15 bases left in between. CDR3 length equals 12 residues. Germline V CDR1 and CDR2: DFQATT, SNEGSKA (reference sequence). CDR3 bases: TGCAGTGCCATCGTGGGGGGCGGTGGCTACACCTTC. Amino acid sequence: CSAIVGGGGYTF.

This clonotype showed up many times. V and J are TRBV5-1 and TRBJ2-5, with 7 bases matching TRBD2. Germline CDR1 SGHRS, CDR2 YFSETQ. CDR3 length: 13 residues. V gave up 7 bases and J gave up 1 base; unmatched junction bases: 4. Here the CDR3 reads CASAWTSQETQYF. CDR3 coding DNA: TGCGCCAGCGCTTGGACTAGCCAAGAGACCCAGTACTTC.

Many counts were recorded for this clonotype. The rearrangement links TRBV7-9 to TRBJ1-5; 9 bases map to TRBD1. Germline CDR1 reads SEHNR; CDR2 reads FQNEAQ (reference sequence). The V and J ends lost 1 base and 4 bases, in that order; junction bases with no gene match: 2. This CDR3 has 15 amino acids. CDR3 nucleotides: TGTGCCAGCAGCTTAGAGGGGACAGGGAATCAGCCCCAGCATTTT. Its translation: CASSLEGTGNQPQHF.